At least ten counts were recorded for the clone carrying this TCR beta chain. The data are from a study of kidney transplant recipient with SARS-CoV-2 infection. TCRdb analysed the reads with MiXCR anew, one entry per CDR3 protein. The sample includes about 250,000 distinct CDR3 sequences, more than 25% seen only once; the top ten take roughly 7%. This TCR derives from a male patient aged 30 to 39 who had COVID-19 and was a kidney transplant recipient. A subset of T cells may come from the graft donor. Sequencing used a blood sample, obtained at baseline and around day 120 from a kidney transplant recipient.

The CDR3 reads CASSQERESRKTYGYTF. The CDR3 bases are TGTGCCAGCAGCCAAGAGCGTGAATCTCGAAAGACCTATGGCTACACCTTC. The chain links TRBV7-6 to TRBJ1-2; no clear D. Germline-derived CDR1 and CDR2 are SGHVS and FNYEAQ. Trimming removed 5 bases from V and 4 bases from J, with 23 bases in between. CDR3 length: 17 amino acids.